These T cell receptor beta chains were read from a single sample in a study of post-analysis software for immune sequencing data. TCRdb reprocessed the PCR reads via MiXCR and lists one record per CDR3 protein. This sample has roughly 730,000 distinct CDR3 sequences, with 25% to 30% found just once. The sequenced sample was blood. These receptors all stem from a girl between 5 and 17 years old with multiple sclerosis. The CDR3 runs from the conserved cysteine through the conserved F or W. A D gene is named only where the DNA matches it firmly. Clone size, where shown, is once, few, many, or a class for clones that have expanded.

J gene | V gene | clone size | D gene | CDR3 protein | CDR3 DNA
TRBJ2-7 | TRBV3-1 | . | TRBD2 | CASSQASGYEQYF | TGTGCCAGCAGCCAGGCTAGCGGTTACGAGCAGTACTTC
TRBJ2-2 | TRBV5-1 | . | TRBD2 | CASSSAGTRNTGELFF | TGCGCCAGCAGTTCAGCCGGGACTAGGAACACCGGGGAGCTGTTTTTT
TRBJ2-7 | TRBV5-6 | . | TRBD2 | CASSSKRESSYNEQYF | TGTGCCAGCAGCTCAAAGCGGGAAAGCTCCTACAATGAGCAGTACTTC
TRBJ2-7 | TRBV6-2/TRBV6-3 | . | . | CASSHPSWSEQYF | TGTGCCAGCAGCCACCCGTCCTGGAGCGAGCAGTACTTC
TRBJ1-5 | TRBV6-5 | . | . | CASTRDRSNQPQHF | TGTGCCAGCACTCGGGACCGTAGCAATCAGCCCCAGCATTTT
TRBJ2-4 | TRBV13 | . | TRBD2 | CASSLASGRGDIQYF | TGTGCCAGCAGCCTTGCTAGCGGGAGAGGGGACATTCAGTACTTC
TRBJ2-1 | TRBV29-1 | few | TRBD1 | CSVSAGTGVGNNEQFF | TGCAGCGTTTCCGCCGGGACAGGGGTGGGGAACAATGAGCAGTTCTTC
TRBJ2-3 | TRBV5-1 | many | . | CASSLKLAGGDTQYF | TGCGCCAGCAGCTTGAAACTAGCCGGCGGAGATACGCAGTATTTT
TRBJ2-3 | TRBV28 | few | TRBD1 | CASSVTGGHTDTQYF | TGTGCCAGCAGTGTGACAGGGGGGCACACAGATACGCAGTATTTT
TRBJ2-3 | TRBV16 | few | . | CASSQSGGGADTQYF | TGTGCCAGCAGCCAATCTGGGGGAGGAGCAGATACGCAGTATTTT
TRBJ2-7 | TRBV29-1 | few | TRBD2 | CSVGGLAGGLLSYEQYF | TGCAGCGTTGGAGGACTAGCGGGAGGTCTTTTGTCCTACGAGCAGTACTTC
TRBJ1-4 | TRBV20-1 | . | . | CSASLTGFGNEKLFF | TGCAGTGCTTCTCTTACAGGATTTGGGAATGAAAAACTGTTTTTT
TRBJ2-3 | TRBV20-1 | . | . | CSAALVAPGPDTQYF | TGCAGTGCCGCGCTCGTAGCCCCAGGTCCAGATACGCAGTATTTT
TRBJ1-1 | TRBV27 | few | . | CASSRRGTNTEAFF | TGTGCCAGCAGCAGACGCGGGACGAACACTGAAGCTTTCTTT
TRBJ2-2 | TRBV7-2 | . | . | CASRGGGPTRGELFF | TGTGCCAGCAGGGGGGGAGGCCCCACTAGGGGGGAGCTGTTTTTT
TRBJ2-1 | TRBV7-2 | . | . | CASSLMSEQFF | TGTGCCAGCAGCTTAATGAGTGAGCAGTTCTTC
TRBJ2-3 | TRBV20-1 | . | TRBD2 | CSAYTSGRLADTQYF | TGCAGTGCCTACACTAGCGGGAGATTGGCAGATACGCAGTATTTT
TRBJ1-6 | TRBV12-3/TRBV12-4 | . | . | CASSFGDGGGMHSPLHF | TGTGCCAGCAGTTTCGGAGACGGAGGAGGCATGCATTCACCCCTCCACTTT
TRBJ2-7 | TRBV6-6 | few | TRBD2 | CASSYSLQAGAVYEQYF | TGTGCCAGCAGTTACTCCCTTCAAGCGGGAGCAGTCTACGAGCAGTACTTC
TRBJ2-5 | TRBV20-1 | few | TRBD1 | CSAPPGQPYQETQYF | TGCAGTGCCCCGCCGGGACAGCCCTATCAAGAGACCCAGTACTTC
TRBJ2-2 | TRBV10-3 | . | TRBD2 | CAISEAREGPGELFF | TGTGCCATCAGTGAGGCGCGGGAGGGCCCCGGGGAGCTGTTTTTT
TRBJ2-3 | TRBV6-2/TRBV6-3 | few | TRBD1 | CASSYGRGRDTQYF | TGTGCCAGCAGTTATGGCAGGGGGCGAGATACGCAGTATTTT
TRBJ1-2 | TRBV6-1 | few | . | CASSLRYYGYTF | TGTGCCAGCAGCTTGAGATACTATGGCTACACCTTC
TRBJ1-2 | TRBV6-5 | few | . | CASSYSRGHGGYTF | TGTGCCAGCAGTTACTCGAGAGGGCATGGGGGCTACACCTTC
TRBJ1-5 | TRBV6-2/TRBV6-3 | . | . | CASSPPTGHFNQPQHF | TGTGCCAGCAGCCCACCGACAGGTCACTTCAATCAGCCCCAGCATTTT
TRBJ1-2 | TRBV5-1 | few | . | CASSQRVGRGYTF | TGCGCCAGCAGCCAAAGGGTTGGTCGTGGCTACACCTTC
TRBJ2-3 | TRBV28 | . | . | CASSDRVTQYF | TGTGCCAGCAGTGATCGGGTTACGCAGTATTTT
TRBJ1-2 | TRBV7-9 | many | . | CASSLAGSYGYTF | TGTGCCAGCAGCTTAGCAGGGAGCTATGGCTACACCTTC
TRBJ2-5 | TRBV29-1 | . | . | CSVVSGQQETQYF | TGCAGCGTTGTTTCAGGACAGCAAGAGACCCAGTACTTC